One and the same sample provided the 8 T cell receptor beta chains below, sequenced in a study of blood T cells in healthy people across ages. PCR was performed a second time for about 7 to 12 cycles using a sample-barcoded 5' primer and a J-beta primer mix. One entry per CDR3 protein results from TCRdb running MiXCR on the 5' RACE reads. The data contain 850,000 to 1,100,000 distinct CDR3 sequences, 30% to 40% of them singletons. Sequenced sample: blood. Every receptor here comes from a man younger than 35 in good health.

The V and J genes are TRBV4-1 and TRBJ1-3, with TRBD1 identical over 7 bases. The CDR3 is made up of 16 amino acids. CDR1 MGHRA and CDR2 YSYEKL come from the germline V gene. V lost 2 bases and J lost 0; bases outside the gene matches: 4. This CDR3 reads CASSQQQGPSGNTIYF. The CDR3 DNA is TGCGCCAGCAGCCAACAACAGGGGCCCTCTGGAAACACCATATATTTT.

This CDR3 is CSVEKERTGGSEQYF. CDR3 bases: TGCAGCGTTGAAAAGGAAAGGACAGGGGGAAGTGAGCAGTACTTC. The chain links TRBV29-1 to TRBJ2-5; 10 bases line up with TRBD1. Trimming cost V 2 bases and J 11 bases; bases outside gene matches: 14. Germline V gene lookup returns CDR1 SQVTM and CDR2 ANQGSEA. The CDR3 has 15 residues. Based on the CDR3 plus reference TRBV29-1 and TRBJ2-5, the full variable domain is SAVISQKPSRDICQRGTSLTIQCQVDSQVTMMFWYRQQPGQSLTLIATANQGSEATYESGFVIDKFPISRPNLTFSTLTVSNMSPEDSSIYLCSVEKERTGGSEQYFGPGTRLLVL.

This clonotype was seen more than once but under ten times. The V gene is TRBV5-1, the J gene TRBJ1-5; the D is unclear. Looked up from germline, CDR1 is SGHRS and CDR2 is YFSETQ. V lost 0 bases and J lost 4, with 14 bases in between. This CDR3 has 16 amino acids. CDR3 amino acids: CASSLDMSGGNQPQHF. CDR3 DNA: TGCGCCAGCAGCTTGGATATGTCGGGTGGTAATCAGCCCCAGCATTTT.

This clonotype was counted only a few times. The chain recombines TRBV3-1 with TRBJ2-3; perhaps D is TRBD1 or TRBD2 (5 bases each). Germline CDR1 and CDR2: LGHDT and YNNKEL (reference sequence). Trimming pared 2 bases from V and 2 bases from J, leaving 20 bases between. This CDR3 spans 18 amino acids. CDR3 loop: CASSQRLGDARITDTQYF. DNA for the CDR3: TGTGCCAGCAGCCAAAGGCTCGGGGACGCCCGAATCACAGATACGCAGTATTTT.

The rearrangement links TRBV20-1 to TRBJ1-1; D unresolved. V lost 0 bases and J 2 bases, leaving 10 bases between the germline ends. The CDR3 is 14 residues long. CDR1 and CDR2 (germline): DFQATT, SNEGSKA (reference sequence). CDR3 sequence: CSARDGSANTEAFF. The CDR3 DNA follows: TGCAGTGCTAGAGACGGTTCCGCAAACACTGAAGCTTTCTTT.

Points on this clonotype: It is unclear where the CDR3 begins or ends on the DNA, so no DNA is shown, and the CDR3 is as TCRdb lists it. The rearrangement joins TRBV7-2 to TRBJ1-2; TRBD1, the table's D call, was not compared with the DNA. Both ends counted, the CDR3 spans 14 residues. The germline V gene encodes CDR1 SGHTA and CDR2 FQGNSA. CDR3 residues: CASSFGNGAYGYTF.

Of note for this clonotype: The germline gene is not matched at one end of the junction; a read error may be the cause. This chain joins TRBV3-1 and TRBJ2-1; TRBD2 agrees at 10 bases. From germline, CDR1 is LGHDT and CDR2 YNNKEL (reference sequence). CDR3 size: 16 residues. The CDR3 here is CVSSQDGAGGYNEQFF. The CDR3 DNA is TGTGTCAGCAGCCAAGATGGAGCGGGGGGGTACAATGAGCAGTTCTTC.

This clonotype appeared a single time. Given a much more abundant clone one base away, this may be a read error. V is TRBV10-3 and J is TRBJ2-5; D gene unclear. This CDR3 contains 13 residues. The germline gives CDR1 ENHRY, CDR2 SYGVKD. The CDR3 sequence: CTISEKMEETQYF. For the CDR3, the DNA is TGTACCATCAGTGAGAAAATGGAAGAGACCCAGTACTTC.